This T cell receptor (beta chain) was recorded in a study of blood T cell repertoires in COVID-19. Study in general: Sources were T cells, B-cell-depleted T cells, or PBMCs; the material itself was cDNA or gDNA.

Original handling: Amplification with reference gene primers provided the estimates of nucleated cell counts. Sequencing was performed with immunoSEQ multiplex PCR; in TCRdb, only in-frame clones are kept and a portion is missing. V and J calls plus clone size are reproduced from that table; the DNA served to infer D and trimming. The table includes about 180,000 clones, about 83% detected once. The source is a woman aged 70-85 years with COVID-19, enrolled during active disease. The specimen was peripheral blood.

In nucleotides, the CDR3 is TGTGCCAGCAGTTACTGGGCTAGCGGGAGAGAGACCCAGTACTTC. Amino acids: CASSYWASGRETQYF. This chain uses TRBV6-5 with TRBJ2-5; 10 nucleotides line up with TRBD2. The junction had 3 bases not matched to a gene; V was cut back by 1 base and J by 4 bases. This CDR3 comprises 15 residues. Germline lookup yields CDR1 MNHEY and CDR2 SVGAGI.